This TCR beta chain was observed in a study of cytomegalovirus exposure and HLA in healthy donors. Germline V gene lookup returns CDR1 GTSNPN and CDR2 SVGIG (reference sequence). This CDR3 comprises 12 residues. The junction had 5 bases not matched to a gene; V was cut back by 3 bases and J by 8 bases. The PCR ran on 60 Vbeta and 13 Jbeta primers. Some clones are missing from TCRdb's copy, which holds only in-frame ones; the method was immunoSEQ multiplex PCR. This sample has nearly 110,000 clones; just over 70% occur once, and the top ten carry about 0.8%. Input material: PBMCs. The rearrangement links TRBV30 to TRBJ2-3, with 7 positions matching TRBD1. This sequence originates from a boy aged 5-17 years in good health and CMV-seronegative. The CDR3 DNA reads TGTGCCTGGAGGAAGGGGGCAGGTACGCAGTATTTT. This encodes CAWRKGAGTQYF. The variable domain in full, with the rest retrieved from reference TRBV30 and TRBJ2-3, is SQTIHQWPATLVQPVGSPLSLECTVEGTSNPNLYWYRQAAGRGLQLLFYSVGIGQISSEVPQNLSASRPQDRQFILSSKKLLLSDSGFYLCAWRKGAGTQYFGPGTRLTVL.